This T cell receptor beta chain was recovered during a study of OX40 agonist ivuxolimab in advanced cancers. The CDR3 consists of 13 residues. From germline, CDR1 is MGHRA and CDR2 YSYEKL. V was pared by 4 bases and J by 1 base, with 7 bases between. With baseline, cycle 4 day 1, and cycle 7 day 1 as timepoints, blood was sampled. Using immunoSEQ multiplex PCR, the repertoire was profiled, and TCRdb retains in-frame clones only, with some absent. The sample includes 55,000 to 65,000 clones, approximately 91% of them seen just once. This clone was counted a few times. The same CDR3 can be traced to other DNA sequences in this sample.

V is TRBV4-1 and J is TRBJ1-1; no definite D call. The material sequenced was CD4+ or CD8+ T cells sorted from blood, taken in a trial of the OX40 agonist ivuxolimab. The clonotype originates from an adult with an advanced solid tumor such as melanoma, head and neck, liver or kidney cancer. The CDR3 DNA reads TGCGCCAGCAGCCCGGGCGGGAACACTGAAGCTTTCTTT. Protein: CASSPGGNTEAFF.